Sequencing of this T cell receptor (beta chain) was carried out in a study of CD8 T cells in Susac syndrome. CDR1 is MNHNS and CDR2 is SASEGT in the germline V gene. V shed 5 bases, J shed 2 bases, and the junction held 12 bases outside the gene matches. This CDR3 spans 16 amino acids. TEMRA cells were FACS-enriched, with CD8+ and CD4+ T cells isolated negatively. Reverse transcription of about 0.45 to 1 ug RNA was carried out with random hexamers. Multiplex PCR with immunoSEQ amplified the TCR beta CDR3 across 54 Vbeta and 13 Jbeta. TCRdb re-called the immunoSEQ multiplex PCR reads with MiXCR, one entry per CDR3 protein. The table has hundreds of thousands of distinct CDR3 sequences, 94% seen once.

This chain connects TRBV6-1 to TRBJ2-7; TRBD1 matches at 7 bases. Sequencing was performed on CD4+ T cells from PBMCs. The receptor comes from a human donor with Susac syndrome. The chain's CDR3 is CASSPRGRGRPYEQYF. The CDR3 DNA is TGTGCCAGCAGTCCTCGTGGAAGGGGGCGTCCCTACGAGCAGTACTTC.